This T cell receptor beta chain comes out of a study of blood T cells in healthy people across ages. Primers used in a second PCR of about 7 to 12 cycles were a sample-barcoded 5' primer and a J-beta primer mix. One entry per CDR3 protein results from TCRdb running MiXCR on the 5' RACE reads. Of nearly 800,000 distinct CDR3 sequences listed, more than 20% are singletons. V lost 5 bases and J 3 bases, leaving 13 bases between the germline ends. Germline CDR1 is LNHDA and CDR2 is SQIVND (reference sequence). This CDR3 spans 14 amino acids. Another study also made use of these data, one on T cells of mothers and their children.

The source material was blood. The receptor was isolated from a boy between 10 and 17 years old in good health. J is TRBJ1-2 and V is TRBV19, with TRBD1 as a possible D gene (5 bases). The CDR3 nucleotides read TGTGCCAGTAGTTCAGGGTTTCGCGACTATGGCTACACCTTC. Its translation is CASSSGFRDYGYTF.